The text below deals with one TCR beta chain. Its antigen is not identified. Age- and sex-matched healthy donors served as the control group. TEMRA cells were FACS-enriched, unlike CD8+ and CD4+ T cells, which were negatively isolated. This record belongs to a study of CD8 T cells in Susac syndrome. The authors reverse transcribed roughly 0.5 to 1 ug RNA with random hexamers. Coverage of TCR beta CDR3 amplification by immunoSEQ multiplex PCR extended to 54 Vbeta and 13 Jbeta. One entry per CDR3 protein, called by TCRdb with MiXCR from the immunoSEQ multiplex PCR reads. The sample lists 100,000 to 150,000 distinct CDR3 sequences; about 94% were seen once. CDR3 size: 12 residues. Germline CDR1 is SGHDT and CDR2 is YYEEEE. V was cut by 0 bases and J by 6 bases, with 6 bases left in between. Study-wide points: The study acknowledged a relatively small number of individuals in its TCR sequencing and HLA analysis.

The chain employs TRBV5-6 and TRBJ1-2; weak D call: TRBD1 (5 bases). The receptor was isolated from a human donor in good health. Specimen: CD4+ T cells from PBMCs. In nucleotides, the CDR3 is TGTGCCAGCAGCTTGGGACAGAATGGCTACACCTTC. Translation gives CASSLGQNGYTF.